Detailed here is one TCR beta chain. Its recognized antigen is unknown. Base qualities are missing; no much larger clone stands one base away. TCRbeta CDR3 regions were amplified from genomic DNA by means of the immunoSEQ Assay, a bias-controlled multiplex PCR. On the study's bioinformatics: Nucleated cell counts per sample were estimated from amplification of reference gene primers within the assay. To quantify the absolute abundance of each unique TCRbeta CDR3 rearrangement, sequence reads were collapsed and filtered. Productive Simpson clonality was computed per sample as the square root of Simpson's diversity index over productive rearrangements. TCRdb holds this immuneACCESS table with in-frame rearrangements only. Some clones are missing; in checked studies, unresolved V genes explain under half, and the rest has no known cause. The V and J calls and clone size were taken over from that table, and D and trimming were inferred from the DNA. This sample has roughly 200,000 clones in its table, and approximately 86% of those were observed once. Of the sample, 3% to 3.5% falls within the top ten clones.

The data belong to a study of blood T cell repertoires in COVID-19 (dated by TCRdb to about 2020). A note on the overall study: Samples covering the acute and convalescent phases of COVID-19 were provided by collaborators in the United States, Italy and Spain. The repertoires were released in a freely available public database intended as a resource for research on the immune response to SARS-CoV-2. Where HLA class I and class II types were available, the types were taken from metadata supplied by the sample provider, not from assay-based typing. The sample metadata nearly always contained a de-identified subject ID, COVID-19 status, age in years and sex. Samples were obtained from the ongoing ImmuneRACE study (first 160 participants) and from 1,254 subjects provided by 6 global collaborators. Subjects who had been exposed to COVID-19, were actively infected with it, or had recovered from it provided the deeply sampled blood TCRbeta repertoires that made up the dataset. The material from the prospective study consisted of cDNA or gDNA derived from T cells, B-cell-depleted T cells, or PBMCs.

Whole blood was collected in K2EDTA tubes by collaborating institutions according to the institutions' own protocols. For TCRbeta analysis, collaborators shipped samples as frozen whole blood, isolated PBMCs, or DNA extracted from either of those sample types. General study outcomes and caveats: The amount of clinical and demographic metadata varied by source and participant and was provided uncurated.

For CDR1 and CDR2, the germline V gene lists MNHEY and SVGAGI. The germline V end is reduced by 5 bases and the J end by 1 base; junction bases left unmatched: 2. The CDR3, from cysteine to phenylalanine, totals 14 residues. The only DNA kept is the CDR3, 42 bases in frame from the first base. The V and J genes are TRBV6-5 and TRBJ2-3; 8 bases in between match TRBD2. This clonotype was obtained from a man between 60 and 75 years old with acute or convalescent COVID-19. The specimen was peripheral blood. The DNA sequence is TGTGCCAGCAGTCCGGGGGGGGGCACAGATACGCAGTATTTT. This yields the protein CASSPGGGTDTQYF.